This T cell receptor (beta chain) derives from a study of post-analysis software for immune sequencing data. Unique molecular identifiers were built into the TCR beta cDNA libraries. TCRdb re-called the PCR reads with MiXCR, one entry per CDR3 protein. The sample shows about 770,000 distinct CDR3 sequences, approximately 44% of them seen only once. The sequenced sample consisted of blood. The TCR comes from a girl between 5 and 17 years old with multiple sclerosis.

CDR3 sequence: CASSQGGLAGVTDTQYF. As DNA, the CDR3 is TGTGCCAGCAGCCAAGGGGGTCTAGCGGGAGTGACAGATACGCAGTATTTT. This chain links TRBV14 with TRBJ2-3; 10 positions match TRBD2. The CDR3 has 17 amino acids. CDR1 and CDR2 from the germline V gene are SGHDN and FVKESK. The ends lost 1 base at V and 3 bases at J; junction bases unmatched: 7.